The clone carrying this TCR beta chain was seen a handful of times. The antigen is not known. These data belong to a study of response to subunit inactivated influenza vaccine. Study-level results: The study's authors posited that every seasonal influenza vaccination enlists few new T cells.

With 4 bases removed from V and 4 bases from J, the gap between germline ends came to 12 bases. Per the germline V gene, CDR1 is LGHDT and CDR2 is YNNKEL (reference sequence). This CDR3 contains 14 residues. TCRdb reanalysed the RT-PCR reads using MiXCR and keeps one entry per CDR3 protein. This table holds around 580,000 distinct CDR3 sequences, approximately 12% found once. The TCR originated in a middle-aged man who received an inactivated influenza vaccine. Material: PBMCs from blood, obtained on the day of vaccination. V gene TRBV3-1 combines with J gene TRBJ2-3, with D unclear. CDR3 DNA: TGTGCCAGCAGCCCCCGCCCAATTGCAGATACGCAGTATTTT. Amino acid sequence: CASSPRPIADTQYF.